These 27 T cell receptor beta chains were sequenced from one sample in a study of human thymus T cells. The assay was immunoSEQ multiplex PCR, and TCRdb's table has in-frame clones only and misses some. The data hold some 120,000 clones, with around 94% observed a single time. Resections obtained during corrective heart surgery supplied the thymus tissue. The sequenced sample consisted of thymus tissue. The source is a boy younger than two with a congenital heart defect but otherwise immunologically healthy.

The genes are TRBV13 and TRBJ1-2; unclear D gene. This CDR3 is built from 13 residues. The V gene lost 1 base and the J gene lost 5 bases, with 8 bases spanning the gap. The germline gives CDR1 PRHDT, CDR2 FYEKMQ (reference sequence). The CDR3 region has the DNA TGTGCCAGCAGCTTAGTGGATTCTTATGGCTACACCTTC. Amino acids: CASSLVDSYGYTF. The full variable domain, in which reference TRBV13 and TRBJ1-2 provide the parts outside the CDR3, is AAGVIQSPRHLIKEKRETATLKCYPIPRHDTVYWYQQGPGQDPQFLISFYEKMQSDKGSIPDRFSAQQFSDYHSELNMSSLELGDSALYFCASSLVDSYGYTFGSGTRLTVV.

This chain uses TRBV11-3 with TRBJ2-1; D gene unclear. This CDR3 has 14 residues. CDR1 is SGHNT, CDR2 YENEEA, per germline. The V end lost 5 bases, the J end lost 7 bases, and 15 bases lay between the germline ends. The CDR3 is CASSERAAPNEQFF. The CDR3 DNA reads TGTGCCAGCAGCGAACGGGCCGCCCCAAATGAGCAGTTCTTC.

The CDR3 DNA reads TGTGCCAGCTCACCACCGACCAGGGCCTGGGCTGGGGCCAACGTCCTGACTTTC. It translates to CASSPPTRAWAGANVLTF. V and J are TRBV18 and TRBJ2-6; D might be TRBD1 (5 bases). The germline CDR1 and CDR2 sequences are KGHSH and LQKENI. The V end was cut by 0 bases, the J end by 2 bases, with 14 bases between. The CDR3 sequence is 18 residues long.

The chain joins TRBV5-3 to TRBJ1-2; D gene uncertain. TRBV5-3 has ORF status, its function being uncertain. This CDR3 has 12 amino acids. V was pared by 6 bases and J by 4 bases, with 10 bases between. The CDR3 region has the DNA TGTGCCAGAATCGCTAGGGTCTATGGCTACACCTTC. Its translation: CARIARVYGYTF.

The chain has TRBV5-4 and TRBJ2-3; D is unclear. Germline loops: CDR1 SGHNT, CDR2 YYREEE (reference sequence). There are 15 residues in the CDR3. Deletions cut 4 bases from V and 2 bases from J, with 14 bases between. CDR3 in DNA: TGTGCCAGCAGCCGCTCGGACCGACCCACAGATACGCAGTATTTT. It translates to CASSRSDRPTDTQYF.

This clone appeared a single time. The V call is TRBV7-3, the J call TRBJ1-6, with unresolved D. Germline lookup yields CDR1 SGHTA and CDR2 FQGTGA. V was pared by 1 base and J by 0 bases, with 7 bases between. This CDR3 is 16 amino acids long. The CDR3 protein is CASSLIGSSYNSPLHF. The CDR3 DNA sequence: TGTGCCAGCAGCTTAATCGGGAGCTCCTATAATTCACCCCTCCACTTT. The entire variable domain, with the rest obtained from reference TRBV7-3 and TRBJ1-6, is as follows: GAGVSQTPSNKVTEKGKYVELRCDPISGHTALYWYRQSLGQGPEFLIYFQGTGAADDSGLPNDRFFAVRPEGSVSTLKIQRTERGDSAVYLCASSLIGSSYNSPLHFGNGTRLTVT.

CDR3 DNA sequence: TGTGCCAGCAGCGAACCCCCGGGGAGCACAGATACGCAGTATTTT. This translates into CASSEPPGSTDTQYF. The chain couples TRBV11-3 to TRBJ2-3, with a weak D call TRBD2 (5 bases). Trimming pared 5 bases from V and 0 bases from J, leaving 12 bases between. The germline gives CDR1 SGHNT, CDR2 YENEEA. CDR3 length: 15 residues.

V gene TRBV27 combines with J gene TRBJ2-5; 8 bases are a match to TRBD2. The germline V gene has CDR1 MNHEY and CDR2 SMNVEV (reference sequence). Unmatched junction bases numbered 10, after V lost 2 bases and J lost 2 bases. CDR3 length: 17 residues. This CDR3 reads CASSLRGVGGVQETQYF. CDR3 coding DNA: TGTGCCAGCAGTTTAAGGGGCGTCGGGGGGGTACAAGAGACCCAGTACTTC.

The chain is built from TRBV15 and TRBJ1-6; the match to TRBD1 covers 7 bases. Germline lookup yields CDR1 LNHNV and CDR2 YYDKDF (reference sequence). The V segment lost 4 bases and the J segment 6 bases; nucleotides outside the gene matches: 6. The CDR3 extends over 15 amino acids. The CDR3 protein is CATSNTGTVNSPLHF. In DNA, the CDR3 is TGTGCCACCAGCAATACCGGGACAGTTAATTCACCCCTCCACTTT.

The chain joins TRBV2 to TRBJ2-4, with 7 bases that match TRBD1. The CDR3 length is 13 residues. Germline assignment: CDR1 SNHLY and CDR2 FYNNEI. The V gene end was trimmed by 9 bases and the J gene end by 6 bases; junction bases not matched to a gene: 8. The CDR3 DNA sequence: TGTGCCAGTGTTCCCCGGGACAGAAACATTCAGTACTTC. Protein: CASVPRDRNIQYF.

The chain has TRBV5-1 and TRBJ2-1; D remains ambiguous. Trimming removed 0 bases from V and 8 bases from J, with 9 bases in between. The V gene's germline CDR1 is SGHRS and CDR2 YFSETQ. CDR3 size: 13 residues. CDR3 sequence (DNA): TGCGCCAGCAGCTTGGCCCTAGGGTATGAGCAGTTCTTC. This translates into CASSLALGYEQFF.

This chain joins TRBV4-2 and TRBJ2-2; TRBD1 agrees at 7 bases. V lost 1 base and J lost 1; bases outside the gene matches: 3. There are 16 residues in the CDR3. CDR1 and CDR2 (germline): LGHNA, YNFKEQ. The CDR3 sequence: CASSQARGRNTGELFF. The CDR3 coding sequence is TGTGCCAGCAGCCAAGCAAGGGGGCGGAACACCGGGGAGCTGTTTTTT.

The J gene is TRBJ1-6, the V gene TRBV12-5; the D is unclear. The CDR3 length is 12 residues. Germline assignment: CDR1 LGHNT and CDR2 FRNRAP. V was shortened by 6 bases and J by 9 bases, with 9 bases between the two germline ends. CDR3 nucleotides: TGTGCTAGTGGGACCTGGGGTTCACCCCTCCACTTT. It is translated as CASGTWGSPLHF.

The gene calls are TRBV5-1 and TRBJ1-3; 10 bases are a match to TRBD1. From germline, CDR1 is SGHRS and CDR2 YFSETQ. V trimming: 4 bases; J trimming: 6 bases; junction bases outside the gene matches: 10. The CDR3 contains 16 residues. In nucleotides, the CDR3 is TGCGCCAGCAGCCGAAATTTTGGGACAGGGGAAAACACCATATATTTT. Protein: CASSRNFGTGENTIYF.

The rearrangement joins TRBV5-1 to TRBJ2-2; TRBD1 matches at 8 bases. This CDR3 is 17 amino acids long. The germline V gene encodes CDR1 SGHRS and CDR2 YFSETQ. With 4 bases clipped from V and 7 bases from J, the junction kept 15 bases outside the gene matches. In DNA form, the CDR3 reads TGCGCCAGCAGCCGATCGGACAGGGAGGTTTACGGCGGGGAGCTGTTTTTT. Its translation: CASSRSDREVYGGELFF.

The J gene is TRBJ2-7, the V gene TRBV7-9, with D hard to call. The CDR3 length is 13 residues. V lost 2 bases and J lost 0, with 5 bases in between. Per the germline V gene, CDR1 is SEHNR and CDR2 is FQNEAQ (reference sequence). The CDR3 sequence is CASSLPDSYEQYF. CDR3 coding DNA: TGTGCCAGCAGCTTACCGGACTCCTACGAGCAGTACTTC.

This chain uses TRBV29-1 with TRBJ2-5; D is possibly TRBD1 (5 bases). Germline-derived CDR1 and CDR2 are SQVTM and ANQGSEA. CDR3 length: 12 amino acids. V was cut by 4 bases and J by 1 base, with 7 bases left in between. Here the CDR3 reads CSVVDSQETQYF. The CDR3 bases are TGCAGCGTTGTAGACAGCCAAGAGACCCAGTACTTC.

The V gene is TRBV6-1, the J gene TRBJ1-1; 7 bases line up with TRBD1. V gave up 4 bases and J gave up 5 bases; unmatched junction bases: 7. This CDR3 contains 14 residues. The germline CDR1 and CDR2 sequences are MNHNS and SASEGT. The CDR3 DNA sequence: TGTGCCAGCAGTGGCCTTGACAGGGAGACTGAAGCTTTCTTT. Its protein product is CASSGLDRETEAFF.

This chain uses TRBV25-1 with TRBJ1-5; 7 nucleotides match TRBD1. Germline V lookup: CDR1 MGHDK, CDR2 SYGVNS. The length of the CDR3 is 13 residues. The V gene end was trimmed by 8 bases and the J gene end by 0 bases; junction bases not matched to a gene: 1. For the CDR3, the DNA is TGTGCCAGCGGGACAGATAGCAATCAGCCCCAGCATTTT. It is translated as CASGTDSNQPQHF.

The sample holds one count of this clone. V gene TRBV6-5 combines with J gene TRBJ2-5, with TRBD2 as a possible D gene (6 bases). CDR3 length: 16 amino acids. Germline lookup yields CDR1 MNHEY and CDR2 SVGAGI. V was cut by 2 bases and J by 1 base, with 14 bases left in between. Here the CDR3 DNA reads TGTGCCAGCAGTTACGGAGGGTTAACTTTCCAAGAGACCCAGTACTTC. This codes for CASSYGGLTFQETQYF.

On this clone itself: Other DNA sequences in this sample translate to the same CDR3. The V gene is TRBV7-8, the J gene TRBJ2-2; D might be TRBD1 or TRBD2, each matching 5 bases. The CDR3 is 16 amino acids. V was shortened by 9 bases and J by 5 bases, with 22 bases between the two germline ends. Germline CDR1 is SGHVS and CDR2 is FQNEAQ. The CDR3 loop reads CASTSSGVGDTGELFF. The CDR3 nucleotides are TGTGCCAGTACCTCTTCCGGGGTGGGGGATACCGGGGAGCTGTTTTTT.

The chain carries TRBV9 and TRBJ2-7; 11 nucleotides agree with TRBD2. Losses at the gene ends were 0 bases for V and 0 bases for J; bases not matched to a gene: 8. CDR1 and CDR2 from the germline V gene are SGDLS and YYNGEE. This CDR3 contains 18 residues. The CDR3 DNA reads as TGTGCCAGCAGCGTAGAAAGTGTGACTAGCGGGACCTCCTACGAGCAGTACTTC. This encodes CASSVESVTSGTSYEQYF.

For the CDR3, the DNA is TGTGCCAGCAGTTTACGGTTCCGGGACATCACTTATGGCAATCAGCCCCAGCATTTT. This gives the protein CASSLRFRDITYGNQPQHF. V usage is TRBV28 and J usage is TRBJ1-5; D might be TRBD1 (6 bases). The CDR3 is 19 residues long. The germline V gene encodes CDR1 MDHEN and CDR2 SYDVKM. Trimming left V 2 bases short and J 2 bases short, with 22 bases between.

The V and J genes are TRBV4-1 and TRBJ1-4, with D possibly matching TRBD1 (5 bases). CDR3 length: 19 amino acids. V was shortened by 0 bases and J by 5 bases, with 22 bases between the two germline ends. In germline, CDR1 is MGHRA, CDR2 YSYEKL. CDR3 residues: CASSQDGSFPGRQNEKLFF. CDR3 bases: TGCGCCAGCAGCCAAGATGGCTCCTTTCCGGGACGGCAGAATGAAAAACTGTTTTTT.

The V and J genes are TRBV30 and TRBJ2-7, with TRBD2 as a possible D gene (5 bases). Germline assignment: CDR1 GTSNPN and CDR2 SVGIG (reference sequence). The CDR3 sequence is 15 residues long. Deletions cut 3 bases from V and 1 base from J, with 16 bases between. The CDR3 region has the DNA TGTGCCTGGAGACCCCGAGCGGCCCCTTCCTACGAGCAGTACTTC. The encoded protein is CAWRPRAAPSYEQYF.

The rearrangement uses TRBV5-4 and TRBJ2-2; D may be TRBD2 (5 bases). This CDR3 has 16 residues. V dropped 0 bases and J dropped 3 bases, with 12 bases sitting between them. Per the germline V gene, CDR1 is SGHNT and CDR2 is YYREEE (reference sequence). The CDR3 nucleotides are TGTGCCAGCAGCTTGGTTCCGGGGAAACACACCGGGGAGCTGTTTTTT. Protein: CASSLVPGKHTGELFF.

The chain recombines TRBV2 with TRBJ1-2, with 8 bases that match TRBD1. From germline, CDR1 is SNHLY and CDR2 FYNNEI. J gave up 10 bases and V 3 bases, and 13 bases lay outside the gene matches. The CDR3 has 15 residues. For the CDR3, the DNA is TGTGCCAGCAGTGACCTGACAGGGGAAACTATGGTCTACACCTTC. It encodes CASSDLTGETMVYTF.